This entry is about one T cell receptor (beta chain). The sample comes from a study of CD8 T cells in Susac syndrome. Sequencing of TCR beta drew on CD8+ and CD4+ T cells from blood. It was treatment-naive patients with stable or active relapsing-remitting disease who made up the multiple sclerosis controls. FACS was used to enrich TEMRA cells, whereas the CD8+ and CD4+ T cells were obtained by negative isolation. Random hexamers were used to reverse transcribe an amount of roughly 0.45 to 1 ug RNA. Via MiXCR, TCRdb re-called the immunoSEQ multiplex PCR reads, giving one row per CDR3 protein. The sample lists some 300,000 distinct CDR3 sequences; roughly 85% were seen once. The V gene end was trimmed by 0 bases and the J gene end by 3 bases; junction bases not matched to a gene: 1. The germline gives CDR1 LGHDT, CDR2 YNNKEL (reference sequence). CDR3 length: 16 amino acids.

Sequencing used CD8+ T cells from PBMCs. The rearrangement links TRBV3-1 to TRBJ2-7, with 14 bases lining up with TRBD2. The origin of this receptor is a human donor with multiple sclerosis. The CDR3 loop reads CASSQEGLAGVYEQYF. Written as DNA, the CDR3 is TGTGCCAGCAGCCAAGAGGGACTAGCGGGAGTCTACGAGCAGTACTTC.